Shown below are 14 T cell receptor beta chains from a single sample sequenced in a study of cytomegalovirus exposure and HLA in healthy donors. PCR was performed using 60 Vbeta and 13 Jbeta primers. Here immunoSEQ multiplex PCR was the method, and the copy in TCRdb shows in-frame clones only, minus some. The sample carries fewer than 200,000 clones, 77% recorded once. Sequenced: PBMCs. The receptors shown here come from a woman in her 40s in good health and CMV-seropositive.

The chain links TRBV5-5 to TRBJ1-4; 10 positions agree with TRBD1. The J segment lost 4 bases and the V segment lost 4 bases, leaving 7 bases of the junction unmatched. CDR3 length equals 16 residues. Germline CDR1 is SGHKS and CDR2 is YYEKEE (reference sequence). CDR3 DNA: TGTGCCAGCAGCCCTGACAGGGGGCGGGTTAATGAAAAACTGTTTTTT. As protein: CASSPDRGRVNEKLFF.

The genes are TRBV11-3 and TRBJ1-1, with no clear D. Germline-derived CDR1 and CDR2 are SGHNT and YENEEA. V was clipped by 3 bases and J by 2 bases, with 7 bases between them. This CDR3 has 13 amino acids. For the CDR3, the DNA is TGTGCCAGCAGCTTCAACAGAAACACTGAAGCTTTCTTT. Its protein is CASSFNRNTEAFF.

V gene TRBV28 combines with J gene TRBJ2-3; 10 positions agree with TRBD2. This CDR3 comprises 17 residues. V lost 4 bases, J lost 1 base, and 8 bases stayed unmatched. Germline V gene lookup returns CDR1 MDHEN and CDR2 SYDVKM. The CDR3 protein is CASSSPASGGRTDTQYF. In DNA form, the CDR3 reads TGTGCCAGCAGTTCCCCGGCTAGCGGGGGACGCACAGATACGCAGTATTTT.

Here the CDR3 reads CASSQAGGNSPLHF. The CDR3 DNA reads as TGCGCCAGCAGCCAAGCAGGTGGGAATTCACCCCTCCACTTT. The gene calls are TRBV4-1 and TRBJ1-6; D not certain. The CDR3 loop spans 14 amino acids. In germline, CDR1 is MGHRA, CDR2 YSYEKL. V was clipped by 1 base and J by 7 bases, with 8 bases between them.

Notes on this clone: The sample has other DNA sequences that encode this CDR3 too. The chain links TRBV4-1 to TRBJ2-3; 9 bases are shared with TRBD2. The CDR3 totals 16 residues. Germline V gene sequence: CDR1 MGHRA, CDR2 YSYEKL. The J segment lost 1 base and the V segment lost 3 bases, leaving 5 bases of the junction unmatched. CDR3 in DNA: TGCGCCAGCAGCCAGGGAACTAGCGGGCGCACAGATACGCAGTATTTT. It yields the protein CASSQGTSGRTDTQYF.

V and J are TRBV19 and TRBJ2-3; TRBD2 agrees at 8 bases. V was clipped by 5 bases and J by 1 base; unmatched bases: 8. This CDR3 contains 16 residues. Germline loops: CDR1 LNHDA, CDR2 SQIVND (reference sequence). The CDR3 DNA reads TGTGCCAGTAGTCTTACTAGCGGCCGACGCACAGATACGCAGTATTTT. Its translation is CASSLTSGRRTDTQYF.

This chain uses TRBV7-9 with TRBJ2-3; 7 bases are shared with TRBD2. In germline, CDR1 is SEHNR, CDR2 FQNEAQ (reference sequence). This CDR3 has 14 residues. CDR3 sequence reads: CSTHTSENTDTQYF. The CDR3 coding sequence is TGTTCCACCCATACTAGCGAAAACACAGATACGCAGTATTTT.

V gene TRBV5-6 combines with J gene TRBJ2-3; maybe TRBD2 (6 bases). The CDR3 covers 15 residues. Germline V gene data show CDR1 as SGHDT and CDR2 as YYEEEE. Trimming cost V 4 bases and J 3 bases, with 15 bases left between them. CDR3 protein: CASSLGGPLTDTQYF. CDR3 bases: TGTGCCAGCAGCCTCGGGGGTCCACTAACAGATACGCAGTATTTT.

The chain couples TRBV6-1 to TRBJ1-1; D possibly corresponds to TRBD1 (5 bases). Looked up from germline, CDR1 is MNHNS and CDR2 is SASEGT. Trimming shortened V by 1 base and J by 4 bases, and 10 bases separated the two germline ends. The CDR3 extends over 14 amino acids. CDR3 residues: CASSEVYRLTEAFF. Here the CDR3 DNA reads TGTGCCAGCAGTGAAGTGTACAGGCTCACTGAAGCTTTCTTT.

The rearrangement uses TRBV30 and TRBJ2-5; D possibly corresponds to TRBD2 (5 bases). Germline CDR1 reads GTSNPN; CDR2 reads SVGIG (reference sequence). V lost 4 bases to trimming and J lost 4 bases, with 16 bases between them. The CDR3 length is 14 residues. CDR3 region: CAWTSPGNPETQYF. CDR3 nucleotide sequence: TGTGCCTGGACCAGCCCGGGGAACCCAGAGACCCAGTACTTC. Drawing the rest from reference TRBV30 and TRBJ2-5, the complete variable domain is SQTIHQWPATLVQPVGSPLSLECTVEGTSNPNLYWYRQAAGRGLQLLFYSVGIGQISSEVPQNLSASRPQDRQFILSSKKLLLSDSGFYLCAWTSPGNPETQYFGPGTRLLVL.

The chain is built from TRBV5-1 and TRBJ2-7; TRBD1 might be the D (5 bases). Germline CDR1 is SGHRS and CDR2 is YFSETQ. V was cut by 5 bases and J by 2 bases, with 14 bases left in between. The CDR3 loop spans 14 amino acids. The CDR3 sequence is CASSFPDRTYEQYF. CDR3 nucleotide sequence: TGCGCCAGCAGTTTCCCCGACAGAACCTACGAGCAGTACTTC.

In nucleotides, the CDR3 is TGTGCCAGCAGTTTACCAGGGGGCGAGGGGGGCTACACCTTC. It yields the protein CASSLPGGEGGYTF. V usage is TRBV28 and J usage is TRBJ1-2, with 8 bases aligning to TRBD1. V lost 2 bases to trimming and J lost 8 bases; unmatched junction nucleotides: 7. CDR1 MDHEN and CDR2 SYDVKM come from the germline V gene. The CDR3 has 14 amino acids.

V usage is TRBV10-1 and J usage is TRBJ2-2; 7 nucleotides align to TRBD2. The V gene's germline CDR1 is WNHNN and CDR2 SYGVQD (reference sequence). After removal of 7 bases from V and 4 bases from J, the junction contained 3 bases not matched to a gene. This CDR3 has 13 amino acids. CDR3 DNA sequence: TGCGCCAGCACCGGGACTATCACCGGGGAGCTGTTTTTT. It codes for CASTGTITGELFF.

The rearrangement uses TRBV5-8 and TRBJ2-3; D perhaps matches TRBD2 (6 bases). Trimming stripped 6 bases from V and 1 base from J, with 15 bases between. Germline loops: CDR1 SGHTS, CDR2 YDEGEE. The CDR3 contains 15 residues. The DNA of the CDR3 is TGTGCCAGCACCTATAGCGGACCCCGCACAGATACGCAGTATTTT. This translates into CASTYSGPRTDTQYF.